The present T cell receptor (beta chain) was sequenced within a study of blood T cell repertoires in COVID-19. The data were produced by immunoSEQ multiplex PCR, yet TCRdb's version contains in-frame clones alone and is incomplete. The sample carries approximately 150,000 clones, about 86% recorded once. Germline CDR1 reads SGHTA; CDR2 reads FQGNSA. The CDR3 covers 15 residues. V shed 5 bases and J 5 bases; nucleotides not matched to a gene: 7. The V and J genes are TRBV7-2 and TRBJ2-2, with TRBD2 matching over 8 bases. Sequencing was performed on peripheral blood. The TCR was taken from a woman aged 60-75 years with acute or convalescent COVID-19. CDR3 nucleotides: TGTGCCAGCAGCCACGGGGGGGCCGAGACCGGGGAGCTGTTTTTT. Its protein is CASSHGGAETGELFF.